These 32 T cell receptor beta chains originate from one sample sequenced in a study of tissue T cells after allogeneic stem cell transplantation. Produced via immunoSEQ multiplex PCR; TCRdb's table is partial and in-frame only. The data show roughly 4,200 clones, under 70% seen once. The sequences come from tissue from the esophagus, collected at autopsy. All receptors come from a female donor aged 60 or older with lung cancer.

The chain joins TRBV10-1 to TRBJ2-5; D is uncertain. The CDR3 extends over 14 amino acids. Germline values: CDR1 WNHNN, CDR2 SYGVQD (reference sequence). V lost 3 bases, J lost 4 bases, and 12 bases lay in between. The CDR3 bases are TGCGCCAGCAGTGAAGTAGGGATGGGAGAGACCCAGTACTTC. Its translation: CASSEVGMGETQYF.

The sample holds one count of this clone. CDR3 in DNA: TGTGCCAGCAGAACCAGGGGGCGAAAGGAGACCCAGTACTTC. It codes for CASRTRGRKETQYF. This chain links TRBV5-6 with TRBJ2-5; the match to TRBD1 covers 8 bases. Unmatched junction bases numbered 8, after V lost 5 bases and J lost 5 bases. Germline CDR1 SGHDT, CDR2 YYEEEE. The length of the CDR3 is 14 residues.

This clone has just a few counts. V is TRBV5-5 and J is TRBJ2-5, with 8 bases lining up with TRBD2. This CDR3 region has 15 residues. Germline loops: CDR1 SGHKS, CDR2 YYEKEE (reference sequence). With 3 bases clipped from V and 1 base from J, the junction kept 5 bases outside the gene matches. The CDR3, as DNA: TGTGCCAGCAGCTCGCGGGGGGTTGCCCAAGAGACCCAGTACTTC. Protein sequence: CASSSRGVAQETQYF.

The rearrangement joins TRBV9 to TRBJ2-1; TRBD1 might be the D (6 bases). Germline V gives CDR1 SGDLS, CDR2 YYNGEE. This CDR3 is built from 15 residues. Trimming pared 3 bases from V and 0 bases from J, leaving 10 bases between. This CDR3 is CASSAGQFSYNEQFF. CDR3 nucleotides: TGTGCCAGCAGCGCCGGACAGTTCTCCTACAATGAGCAGTTCTTC.

This clone was counted only a few times. The V call is TRBV6-2 or TRBV6-3, the J call TRBJ1-2, with a tentative D call TRBD1 (5 bases). The CDR3 sequence is 13 residues long. The V end lost 5 bases, the J end lost 4 bases, and 11 bases lay between the germline ends. Germline CDR1 is MNHEY and CDR2 is SVGEGT. CDR3 coding DNA: TGTGCCAGCAGTCCAGGGATCCCCTATGGCTACACCTTC. This gives the protein CASSPGIPYGYTF.

The CDR3 sequence: CASSPRGGGNGYTF. CDR3 DNA sequence: TGTGCCAGCAGCCCAAGAGGGGGCGGTAATGGCTACACCTTC. The chain combines TRBV5-4 with TRBJ1-2; 7 bases are shared with TRBD1. J lost 6 bases, V lost 4 bases, and 9 bases had no gene match. The CDR3 spans 14 residues. Germline assignment: CDR1 SGHNT and CDR2 YYREEE (reference sequence).

The chain has TRBV27 and TRBJ1-2; D gene unclear. V lost 5 bases and J lost 6, with 13 bases in between. The CDR3 is made up of 13 amino acids. Germline lookup yields CDR1 MNHEY and CDR2 SMNVEV (reference sequence). The CDR3: CASSMGGGHGYTF. CDR3 DNA sequence: TGTGCCAGCAGTATGGGTGGCGGGCATGGCTACACCTTC.

V gene TRBV4-1 combines with J gene TRBJ2-4; 7 nucleotides line up with TRBD1. There are 18 residues in the CDR3. The ends lost 1 base at V and 1 base at J; junction bases unmatched: 10. From germline, CDR1 is MGHRA and CDR2 YSYEKL. DNA of the CDR3: TGCGCCAGCAGCCAAGGGAGCGTCGACAGGGCGGCCAAAAACATTCAGTACTTC. Protein sequence: CASSQGSVDRAAKNIQYF.

The V and J genes are TRBV5-1 and TRBJ1-4; no reliable D call. V lost 0 bases and J lost 6, with 9 bases in between. Germline assignment: CDR1 SGHRS and CDR2 YFSETQ. This CDR3 has 14 residues. The CDR3 spells CASSLGGIDEKLFF. The CDR3 DNA follows: TGCGCCAGCAGCTTGGGGGGAATTGATGAAAAACTGTTTTTT.

This clone is a singleton in its sample. The chain combines TRBV4-3 with TRBJ2-4, with TRBD1 matching 7 bases. This CDR3 has 18 amino acids. Germline CDR1 and CDR2: LGHNA and YSLEER. V was clipped by 0 bases and J by 1 base; unmatched bases: 9. The CDR3 protein is CASSQEGRGFRAKNIQYF. The CDR3 DNA follows: TGCGCCAGCAGCCAAGAAGGCAGGGGGTTTAGGGCCAAAAACATTCAGTACTTC.

The rearrangement uses TRBV30 and TRBJ1-2, with D unresolved. With 2 bases removed from V and 5 bases from J, the gap between germline ends came to 12 bases. CDR3 length equals 13 residues. Per germline, CDR1 GTSNPN and CDR2 SVGIG (reference sequence). Written as DNA, the CDR3 is TGTGCCTGGAGTACTGGCAGGAATTATGGCTACACCTTC. This gives the protein CAWSTGRNYGYTF.

This CDR3 is CASSQTIGRLRNTGELFF. The DNA of the CDR3 is TGCGCCAGCAGCCAAACCATAGGCAGGCTCAGAAACACCGGGGAGCTGTTTTTT. The gene calls are TRBV4-1 and TRBJ2-2; D gene unclear. From germline, CDR1 is MGHRA and CDR2 YSYEKL. CDR3 size: 18 residues. V lost 2 bases to trimming and J lost 2 bases, with 18 bases between them.

CDR3: CASSVGETQYF. The CDR3 DNA follows: TGTGCCAGCAGTGTGGGGGAGACCCAGTACTTC. The V and J genes are TRBV27 and TRBJ2-5; D uncertain. V was shortened by 5 bases and J by 5 bases, with 6 bases between the two germline ends. This CDR3 region has 11 residues. The germline gives CDR1 MNHEY, CDR2 SMNVEV (reference sequence).

V and J are TRBV7-6 and TRBJ2-3; possible D gene TRBD2, 6 bases. Per germline, CDR1 SGHVS and CDR2 FNYEAQ. Trimming stripped 5 bases from V and 2 bases from J, with 14 bases between. CDR3 length equals 15 residues. This CDR3 reads CASSPRAGNTDTQYF. The CDR3 DNA reads TGTGCCAGCAGCCCCCGGGCGGGGAACACAGATACGCAGTATTTT.

This clone is labeled medium-sized. The chain couples TRBV5-1 to TRBJ2-4; the match to TRBD2 covers 16 bases. Germline CDR1 is SGHRS and CDR2 is YFSETQ. V lost 4 bases to trimming and J lost 3 bases; unmatched junction nucleotides: 10. The CDR3 has 19 amino acids. The CDR3 is CASSPNPGLAGGDKNIQYF. CDR3 sequence (DNA): TGCGCCAGCAGCCCGAACCCGGGACTAGCGGGAGGGGACAAAAACATTCAGTACTTC.

The chain combines TRBV11-2 with TRBJ2-1, with D possibly being TRBD1 (6 bases). Germline values: CDR1 SGHAT, CDR2 FQNNGV. V shed 4 bases and J shed 7 bases, with 17 bases lying between them. The CDR3 contains 15 residues. The CDR3 spells CASSSQQGTGNEQFF. The CDR3 DNA reads as TGTGCCAGCAGCTCACAACAGGGTACGGGGAATGAGCAGTTCTTC. The variable domain in full, with the rest retrieved from reference TRBV11-2 and TRBJ2-1, is EAGVAQSPRYKIIEKRQSVAFWCNPISGHATLYWYQQILGQGPKLLIQFQNNGVVDDSQLPKDRFSAERLKGVDSTLKIQPAKLEDSAVYLCASSSQQGTGNEQFFGPGTRLTVL.

The V gene is TRBV29-1, the J gene TRBJ1-4; D perhaps matches TRBD1 (6 bases). Germline CDR1 SQVTM, CDR2 ANQGSEA. The CDR3 contains 17 residues. V lost 0 bases and J lost 8, with 22 bases in between. The CDR3 DNA is TGCAGCGTTGAAGATCCTGGATCGGCCGGGGGCGAGGAAAAACTGTTTTTT. Translating it yields CSVEDPGSAGGEEKLFF.

The chain uses TRBV12-3 or TRBV12-4 and TRBJ1-2; D not resolved. This CDR3 has 12 residues. V was shortened by 0 bases and J by 4 bases, with 3 bases between the two germline ends. The CDR3 sequence is CASSLAAYGYTF. CDR3 DNA sequence: TGTGCCAGCAGTTTAGCTGCCTATGGCTACACCTTC.

In this sample, this clone turned up once. V gene TRBV19 combines with J gene TRBJ2-1; 10 positions agree with TRBD2. The CDR3 totals 15 residues. The V gene's germline CDR1 is LNHDA and CDR2 SQIVND (reference sequence). The ends lost 5 bases at V and 9 bases at J; junction bases unmatched: 10. The CDR3 loop reads CASSLQAGGHFEQFF. The CDR3 region has the DNA TGTGCCAGTAGTTTACAAGCGGGGGGGCACTTTGAGCAGTTCTTC.

The rearrangement uses TRBV19 and TRBJ2-7, with D tentatively TRBD2 (6 bases). The CDR3 contains 14 residues. Trimming took 3 bases from V and 6 from J, leaving 15 bases between them. The germline gives CDR1 LNHDA, CDR2 SQIVND (reference sequence). The CDR3 reads CASSIPGSFAEQYF. The CDR3 nucleotides are TGTGCCAGTAGTATCCCCGGGAGCTTCGCCGAGCAGTACTTC.

The chain recombines TRBV5-1 with TRBJ2-1; TRBD2 agrees at 9 bases. From germline, CDR1 is SGHRS and CDR2 YFSETQ. The CDR3 covers 14 residues. V lost 3 bases to trimming and J lost 5 bases; unmatched junction nucleotides: 3. The CDR3 bases are TGCGCCAGCAGCTCATTAGCGGGAGACAATGAGCAGTTCTTC. It is translated as CASSSLAGDNEQFF.

V usage is TRBV7-2 and J usage is TRBJ1-4, with TRBD1 as a possible D gene (5 bases). Germline CDR1 SGHTA, CDR2 FQGNSA. The CDR3 length is 14 residues. The ends were cut back, 5 bases at V and 8 bases at J, with 15 bases in the middle. CDR3 in amino acids: CASSGAMRSEKLFF. The CDR3 DNA follows: TGTGCCAGCAGCGGGGCTATGAGGTCCGAAAAACTGTTTTTT.

The rearrangement links TRBV9 to TRBJ2-3; the D call may be TRBD1 or TRBD2 (5 bases each). Germline loops: CDR1 SGDLS, CDR2 YYNGEE. V lost 2 bases and J 4 bases, leaving 11 bases between the germline ends. The CDR3 totals 14 residues. The CDR3 DNA reads TGTGCCAGCAGCGTGGGGGTATGGGCAGATACGCAGTATTTT. As protein: CASSVGVWADTQYF.

The chain links TRBV2 to TRBJ1-1; the match to TRBD1 covers 7 bases. CDR1 is SNHLY, CDR2 FYNNEI, per germline. CDR3 size: 14 residues. Germline trimming cut 6 bases from V and 5 bases from J; bases unmatched to any gene: 9. CDR3 in DNA: TGTGCCAGCAGGCCCAGGGGGGGGAAAACTGAAGCTTTCTTT. Translation gives CASRPRGGKTEAFF.

The V call is TRBV11-3, the J call TRBJ2-3, with 11 nucleotides matching TRBD2. This CDR3 contains 18 residues. Trimming took 3 bases from V and 2 from J; bases not matched to a gene: 10. Germline V gives CDR1 SGHNT, CDR2 YENEEA. The CDR3 DNA sequence: TGTGCCAGCAGCTTCAACCTACTAGCGGGAGACGACACAGATACGCAGTATTTT. Translation gives CASSFNLLAGDDTDTQYF.

This chain links TRBV5-5 with TRBJ2-3; D may correspond to TRBD1 or TRBD2 (6 bases each). Per the germline V gene, CDR1 is SGHKS and CDR2 is YYEKEE (reference sequence). The CDR3 runs 13 residues. V was cut by 4 bases and J by 2 bases, with 8 bases left in between. The DNA of the CDR3 is TGTGCCAGCAGCCGGGGGCCCACAGATACGCAGTATTTT. Its translation: CASSRGPTDTQYF. Full variable domain (remainder filled in from reference TRBV5-5 and TRBJ2-3): DAGVTQSPTHLIKTRGQQVTLRCSPISGHKSVSWYQQVLGQGPQFIFQYYEKEERGRGNFPDRFSARQFPNYSSELNVNALLLGDSALYLCASSRGPTDTQYFGPGTRLTVL.

Judged by abundance, this clone is medium-sized (0.01 to 0.1%). The CDR3 sequence is CASSYTPGGAAQPQHF. CDR3 sequence (DNA): TGTGCCAGCAGTTACACCCCAGGGGGGGCTGCTCAGCCCCAGCATTTT. The chain has TRBV6-2 or TRBV6-3 and TRBJ1-5, with 7 bases aligning to TRBD1. After removal of 2 bases from V and 6 bases from J, the junction contained 10 bases not matched to a gene. The CDR3 is 16 amino acids. Looked up from germline, CDR1 is MNHEY and CDR2 is SVGEGT.

In its sample, this clone ranks as medium-sized. The V and J genes are TRBV19 and TRBJ2-1; D gene unclear. This CDR3 has 14 residues. The V gene's germline CDR1 is LNHDA and CDR2 SQIVND (reference sequence). V was trimmed by 3 bases and J by 6 bases, leaving 12 bases between them. CDR3: CASSIRSDGNEQFF. The CDR3 DNA sequence: TGTGCCAGTAGTATTAGGAGCGACGGCAATGAGCAGTTCTTC.

This clone was seen more than once but under ten times. The chain couples TRBV12-3 or TRBV12-4 to TRBJ1-2; D is unclear. Trimming shortened V by 5 bases and J by 4 bases, and 8 bases separated the two germline ends. This CDR3 contains 12 residues. The DNA for the CDR3 is TGTGCCAGCAGTGAGTATGCCTATGGCTACACCTTC. Its translation is CASSEYAYGYTF.

This sequence joins TRBV5-1 and TRBJ1-1; tentatively, D is TRBD1 (5 bases). The V and J ends lost 1 base and 1 base respectively, with 8 bases between them. The CDR3 covers 14 residues. Germline CDR1 and CDR2: SGHRS and YFSETQ. The CDR3 reads CASSLMTANTEAFF. The CDR3 DNA reads TGCGCCAGCAGCTTGATGACAGCGAACACTGAAGCTTTCTTT.

The V gene is TRBV5-4, the J gene TRBJ2-2; 7 bases match TRBD2. CDR1 SGHNT and CDR2 YYREEE come from the germline V gene (reference sequence). Trimming removed 2 bases from V and 4 bases from J; junction bases left unmatched: 2. This CDR3 spans 14 amino acids. The CDR3 DNA sequence: TGTGCCAGCAGCTTCAGCGGGGTCACCGGGGAGCTGTTTTTT. Its translation is CASSFSGVTGELFF.

This clone has just a few counts. The chain couples TRBV19 to TRBJ1-5; TRBD1 aligns across 7 bases. The CDR3 contains 12 residues. Germline V CDR1 and CDR2: LNHDA, SQIVND (reference sequence). Trimming at V came to 8 bases and at J to 4 bases, leaving 2 bases not matched to a gene. CDR3: CASLQGNQPQHF. In DNA, the CDR3 is TGTGCCAGTTTACAGGGGAATCAGCCCCAGCATTTT.